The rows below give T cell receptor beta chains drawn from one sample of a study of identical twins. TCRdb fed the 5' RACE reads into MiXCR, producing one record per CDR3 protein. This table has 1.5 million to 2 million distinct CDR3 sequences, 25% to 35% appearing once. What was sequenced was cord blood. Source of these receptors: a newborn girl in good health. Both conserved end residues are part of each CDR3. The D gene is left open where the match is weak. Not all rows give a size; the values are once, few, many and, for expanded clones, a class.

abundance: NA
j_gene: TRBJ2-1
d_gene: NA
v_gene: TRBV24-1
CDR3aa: CATSDPDSNEQFF
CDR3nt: TGTGCCACCAGTGACCCGGACAGCAATGAGCAGTTCTTC

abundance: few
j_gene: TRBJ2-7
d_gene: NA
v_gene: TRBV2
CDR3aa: CASGILYEQYF
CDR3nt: TGTGCCAGCGGAATTCTCTACGAGCAGTACTTC

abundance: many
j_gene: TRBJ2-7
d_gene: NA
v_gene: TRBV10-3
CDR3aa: CAIRGDTLSYEQYF
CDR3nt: TGTGCCATCAGAGGTGACACCCTCTCCTACGAGCAGTACTTC

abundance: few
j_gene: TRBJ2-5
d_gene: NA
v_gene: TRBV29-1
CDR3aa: CSVEQGIETQYF
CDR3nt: TGCAGCGTTGAACAGGGTATCGAGACCCAGTACTTC

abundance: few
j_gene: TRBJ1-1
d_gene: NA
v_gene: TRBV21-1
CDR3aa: CASSKGLVHPNTEAFF
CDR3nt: TGTGCCAGCAGCAAAGGATTGGTCCATCCGAACACTGAAGCTTTCTTT

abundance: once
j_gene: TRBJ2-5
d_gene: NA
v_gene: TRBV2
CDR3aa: CASSEGNAVTLYF
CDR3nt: TGTGCCAGCAGTGAGGGGAATGCGGTTACCCTGTACTTC

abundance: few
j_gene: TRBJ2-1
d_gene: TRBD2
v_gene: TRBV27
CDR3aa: CASSPKPSSGPGYNEQFF
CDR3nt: TGTGCCAGCAGTCCCAAACCCTCTAGCGGTCCAGGCTACAATGAGCAGTTCTTC

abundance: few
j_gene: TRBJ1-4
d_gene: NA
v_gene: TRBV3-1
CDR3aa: CASSQDWGATNEKLFF
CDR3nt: TGTGCCAGCAGCCAAGATTGGGGTGCAACTAATGAAAAACTGTTTTTT

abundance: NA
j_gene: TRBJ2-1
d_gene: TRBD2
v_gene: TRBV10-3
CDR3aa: CAIRVGLAGYNEQFF
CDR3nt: TGTGCCATCAGGGTTGGGCTAGCGGGGTACAATGAGCAGTTCTTC

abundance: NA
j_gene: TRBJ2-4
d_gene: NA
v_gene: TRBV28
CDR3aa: CASSRRALAKNIQYF
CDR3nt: TGTGCCAGCAGCCGGAGGGCCTTGGCCAAAAACATTCAGTACTTC

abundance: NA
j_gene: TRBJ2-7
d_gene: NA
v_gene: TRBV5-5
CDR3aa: CASIAPDEQYF
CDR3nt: TGTGCCAGCATCGCTCCCGACGAGCAGTACTTC

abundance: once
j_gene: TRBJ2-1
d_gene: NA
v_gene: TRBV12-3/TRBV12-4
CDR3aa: CASSGGAKNIQFF
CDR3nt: TGTGCCAGCAGTGGGGGGGCCAAAAACATTCAGTTCTTC

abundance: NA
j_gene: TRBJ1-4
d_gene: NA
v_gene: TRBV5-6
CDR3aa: CASSLGSAHEKLFF
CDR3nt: TGTGCCAGCAGCTTGGGGTCCGCCCATGAAAAACTGTTTTTT

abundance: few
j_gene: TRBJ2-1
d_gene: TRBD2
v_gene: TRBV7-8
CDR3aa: CASSLEVAGALNEQFF
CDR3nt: TGTGCCAGCAGCTTAGAAGTAGCGGGAGCACTCAATGAGCAGTTCTTC

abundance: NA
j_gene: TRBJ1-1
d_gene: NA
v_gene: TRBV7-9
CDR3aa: CASSRRWGMNTEAFF
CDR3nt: TGTGCCAGCAGCCGGCGTTGGGGGATGAACACTGAAGCTTTCTTT

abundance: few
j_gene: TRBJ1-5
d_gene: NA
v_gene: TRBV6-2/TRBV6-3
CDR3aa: CASSYQGFYSNQPQHF
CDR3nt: TGTGCCAGCAGCTACCAGGGATTCTATAGCAATCAGCCCCAGCATTTT

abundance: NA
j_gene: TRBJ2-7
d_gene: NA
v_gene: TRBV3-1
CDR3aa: CASSQRRVSGSYEQYF
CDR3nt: TGTGCCAGCAGCCAACGTCGGGTTAGCGGCTCCTACGAGCAGTACTTC

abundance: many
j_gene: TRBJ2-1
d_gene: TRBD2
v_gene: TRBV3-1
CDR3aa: CASSHDLAANNEQFF
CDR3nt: TGTGCCAGCAGCCATGATCTAGCGGCTAACAATGAGCAGTTCTTC

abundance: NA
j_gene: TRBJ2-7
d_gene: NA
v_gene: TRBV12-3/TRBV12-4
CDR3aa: CASSFILWTAHSPYEQYF
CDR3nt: TGTGCCAGCAGTTTTATCTTGTGGACAGCGCATAGCCCCTACGAGCAGTACTTC

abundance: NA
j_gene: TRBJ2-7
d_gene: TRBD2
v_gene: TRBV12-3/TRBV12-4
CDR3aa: CASRTSVAYEQYF
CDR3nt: TGTGCCAGCAGGACTAGCGTAGCCTACGAGCAGTACTTC

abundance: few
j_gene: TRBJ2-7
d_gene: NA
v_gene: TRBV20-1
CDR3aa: CSARSGLGNSYEQYF
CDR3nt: TGCAGTGCTAGGTCTGGCTTGGGCAACTCCTACGAGCAGTACTTC

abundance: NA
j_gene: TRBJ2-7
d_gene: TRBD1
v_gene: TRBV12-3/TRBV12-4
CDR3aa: CASRPKDRGYEQYF
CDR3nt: TGTGCCAGCAGACCCAAGGACAGGGGCTACGAGCAGTACTTC